This is a list of T cell receptor beta chains from one sample in a study of CD4 T cells in relation to SARS-CoV-2 and coronaviruses. Generated by immunoSEQ multiplex PCR, the TCRdb table keeps only in-frame clones and is missing some. The sample contains around 69,000 clones, 94% of which appear only once. The sequenced sample consisted of naive CD4+ T cells from PBMCs. Receptors were obtained from a human donor in good health. The CDR3 runs from the conserved cysteine through the conserved F or W. A D gene is named only where the DNA matches it firmly.

TRBJ1-1 | TRBV10-3 | . | TGTGCCATCAGTGAGACCGGGAGGACTGAAGCTTTCTTT | CAISETGRTEAFF
TRBJ1-5 | TRBV21-1 | . | TGTGCCAGCAGCAAACAGGGGTCGATCAATCAGCCCCAGCATTTT | CASSKQGSINQPQHF
TRBJ2-3 | TRBV28 | . | TGTGCCAGCAGCCCCGCCGGCGGCAGAGGGGGTCGGACAGATACGCAGTATTTT | CASSPAGGRGGRTDTQYF
TRBJ1-3 | TRBV6-5 | . | TGTGCCAGCAGCTCCCCGTCCGGCGGAAACACCATATATTTT | CASSSPSGGNTIYF
TRBJ2-2 | TRBV19 | . | TGTGCCAGTAGTATCAGTGGGATCCAACCACCGAACACCGGGGAGCTGTTTTTT | CASSISGIQPPNTGELFF
TRBJ1-6 | TRBV7-9 | TRBD1 | TGTGCCAGCAGCCGCCGGGGACAGAATAATTCACCCCTCCACTTT | CASSRRGQNNSPLHF
TRBJ2-1 | TRBV19 | TRBD2 | TGTGCCAGTAGTTCATATAGCGGGAGAGGCGATGAGCAGTTCTTC | CASSSYSGRGDEQFF
TRBJ2-3 | TRBV10-2 | TRBD1 | TGCGCCAGTTCGGGACAGAGCACAGATACGCAGTATTTT | CASSGQSTDTQYF
TRBJ2-7 | TRBV7-3 | . | TGTGCCAGCAGCTTCCTCAGGTGGGCCTGTATTCTCGTCGAGCAGTACTTC | CASSFLRWACILVEQYF
TRBJ2-3 | TRBV15 | TRBD2 | TGTGCCACCAGCCCGAGCGGGAGGGCCCCAGATACGCAGTATTTT | CATSPSGRAPDTQYF
TRBJ2-3 | TRBV7-2 | . | TGTGCCAGCAGCTTAGACAAACTGACAGATACGCAGTATTTT | CASSLDKLTDTQYF
TRBJ1-2 | TRBV28 | . | TGTGCCATGGGATCTAACTATGGCTACACCTTC | CAMGSNYGYTF
TRBJ2-1 | TRBV27 | TRBD2 | TGTGCCAGCAGAAGACTAGCGGGAGGGCCGGGGAATGAGCAGTTCTTC | CASRRLAGGPGNEQFF
TRBJ2-7 | TRBV10-3 | TRBD1 | TGTGCCATCAGGGGACAGGGGGCCACCTACGAGCAGTACTTC | CAIRGQGATYEQYF